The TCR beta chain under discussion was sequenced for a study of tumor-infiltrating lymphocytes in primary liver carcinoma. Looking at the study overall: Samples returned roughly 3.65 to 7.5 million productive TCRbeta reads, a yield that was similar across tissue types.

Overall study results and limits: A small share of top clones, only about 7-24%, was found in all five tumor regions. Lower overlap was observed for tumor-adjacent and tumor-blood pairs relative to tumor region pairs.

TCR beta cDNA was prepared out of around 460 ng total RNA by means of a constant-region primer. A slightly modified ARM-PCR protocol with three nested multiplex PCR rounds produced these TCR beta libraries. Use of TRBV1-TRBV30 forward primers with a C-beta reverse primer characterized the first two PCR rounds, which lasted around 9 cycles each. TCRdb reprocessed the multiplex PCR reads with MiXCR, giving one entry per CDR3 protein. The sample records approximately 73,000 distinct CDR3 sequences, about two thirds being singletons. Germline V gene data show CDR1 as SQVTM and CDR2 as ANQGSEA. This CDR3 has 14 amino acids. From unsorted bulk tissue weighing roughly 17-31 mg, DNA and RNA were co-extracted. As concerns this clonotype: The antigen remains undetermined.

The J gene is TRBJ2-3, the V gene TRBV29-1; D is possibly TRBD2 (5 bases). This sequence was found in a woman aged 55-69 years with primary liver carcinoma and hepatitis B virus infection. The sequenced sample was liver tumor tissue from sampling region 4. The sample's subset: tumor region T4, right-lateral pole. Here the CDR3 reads CYVGNQGSADTQYF. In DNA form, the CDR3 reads TGCTACGTTGGTAACCAAGGGAGCGCAGATACGCAGTATTTT.